This T cell receptor beta chain was found in a study of naive and memory T cell subsets. Study outcomes and limitations: In naive cells, over 95% of TCR sequences were seen only once. A few larger clonotypes appeared in naive repertoires, especially CD8, possibly memory cells re-expressing CD45RA.

An equimolar mix of two oligonucleotides served as the beta constant-region primer for TRBC1 and TRBC2. The ligated cDNA underwent four PCR rounds using SP2 and nested alpha and beta constant-region primers. Each CDR3 protein is one row after TCRdb ran MiXCR on the UMI-ligation and nested PCR reads. In the table there are around 140,000 distinct CDR3 sequences, roughly 20% of which are singletons. Germline V gives CDR1 MNHEY, CDR2 SMNVEV (reference sequence). Trimming shortened V by 6 bases and J by 0 bases, and 12 bases separated the two germline ends. The CDR3 spans 15 residues. On this clonotype itself: Antigen unknown.

The chain recombines TRBV27 with TRBJ2-1; the D gene is possibly TRBD1 (5 bases). Specimen: naive CD4+ T cells from blood. This receptor was identified in a human donor in good health. The CDR3: CASRRQTSSYNEQFF. In nucleotides, the CDR3 is TGTGCCAGCAGACGACAGACAAGCTCCTACAATGAGCAGTTCTTC.